This TCR beta chain emerged from a study of T-cell reconstitution after alpha-beta-depleted transplantation in children. Preparation of the TCRbeta library involved a method that used unique molecular identifiers. TCRdb independently ran MiXCR on the PCR reads; one entry per CDR3 protein. The sample has roughly 200,000 distinct CDR3 sequences, roughly a tenth seen once; the top ten hold about 28%. The study's findings and limits: The origin of alpha-beta T cells about two months after transplant was reportedly several hundred expanded graft clones.

Ten or more counts support this clonotype. Its antigen is as yet unknown. The CDR3 length is 12 residues. Per the germline V gene, CDR1 is MNHEY and CDR2 is SVGAGI. The junction had 11 bases not matched to a gene; V was cut back by 10 bases and J by 13 bases. The J gene is TRBJ2-1, the V gene TRBV6-5, with 9 bases lining up with TRBD2. The source is a child younger than two with acute myeloid leukemia, due to receive a stem cell transplant. This material consisted of PBMCs, taken before TCRalphabeta/CD19-depleted stem cell transplant. In DNA, the CDR3 is TGTGCCATCATTCTAGCGGGGCGTGGCCAGTTCTTC. It translates to CAIILAGRGQFF.